One and the same sample provided the 27 T cell receptor beta chains below, sequenced in a study of blood T cell repertoires in COVID-19. Here immunoSEQ multiplex PCR was the method, and the copy in TCRdb shows in-frame clones only, minus some. The sample contains 350,000 to 400,000 clones, 80% to 90% of which appear only once. Sequencing used peripheral blood. All receptors derive from a woman aged 55-69 years with COVID-19, enrolled during active disease.

The rearrangement links TRBV27 to TRBJ2-7; maybe TRBD2 (6 bases). V lost 9 bases and J lost 1, with 13 bases in between. The length of the CDR3 is 13 residues. The germline gives CDR1 MNHEY, CDR2 SMNVEV (reference sequence). CDR3: CASRGTPSYEQYF. Written as DNA, the CDR3 is TGTGCCAGTCGCGGGACTCCATCCTACGAGCAGTACTTC.

This chain connects TRBV18 to TRBJ1-6; D is possibly TRBD1 (6 bases). The CDR3 consists of 13 residues. The V gene's germline CDR1 is KGHSH and CDR2 LQKENI. V was pared by 3 bases and J by 14 bases, with 14 bases between. Here the CDR3 reads CASSPPAGATLHF. CDR3 bases: TGTGCCAGCTCACCGCCGGCGGGGGCCACCCTCCACTTT.

The chain recombines TRBV6-5 with TRBJ2-1; 8 bases fit TRBD2. CDR3 size: 15 residues. Germline loops: CDR1 MNHEY, CDR2 SVGAGI. J gave up 2 bases and V 5 bases, and 5 bases lay outside the gene matches. The CDR3 sequence: CASSRTSGAYNEQFF. CDR3 sequence (DNA): TGTGCCAGCAGTCGAACTAGCGGTGCCTACAATGAGCAGTTCTTC.

This clone has a single count. V and J are TRBV5-4 and TRBJ2-1; 10 nucleotides agree with TRBD1. The germline gives CDR1 SGHNT, CDR2 YYREEE (reference sequence). CDR3 length: 16 residues. V trimming: 0 bases; J trimming: 3 bases; junction bases outside the gene matches: 3. CDR3 sequence: CASSLGGDRGYNEQFF. The CDR3 region has the DNA TGTGCCAGCAGCTTGGGGGGGGACAGGGGCTACAATGAGCAGTTCTTC.

This sequence joins TRBV2 and TRBJ1-2, with a weak D call TRBD1 (6 bases). With 3 bases removed from V and 5 bases from J, the gap between germline ends came to 16 bases. Germline assignment: CDR1 SNHLY and CDR2 FYNNEI. The CDR3 consists of 15 residues. The CDR3 reads CASSEVAGVSYGYTF. CDR3 bases: TGTGCCAGCAGTGAGGTAGCAGGGGTGTCGTATGGCTACACCTTC.

The V and J genes are TRBV10-3 and TRBJ1-4; D remains unclear. The CDR3 spans 15 residues. Looked up from germline, CDR1 is ENHRY and CDR2 is SYGVKD. V was pared by 0 bases and J by 5 bases, with 10 bases between. CDR3 sequence: CAISESRGPNEKLFF. In DNA, the CDR3 is TGTGCCATCAGTGAGTCGAGAGGGCCGAATGAAAAACTGTTTTTT.

The chain uses TRBV11-3 and TRBJ2-2; maybe TRBD1 (5 bases). The germline V gene encodes CDR1 SGHNT and CDR2 YENEEA. V lost 2 bases and J lost 7, with 11 bases in between. CDR3 size: 14 residues. The CDR3 spells CASSLSGYYGELFF. CDR3 in DNA: TGTGCCAGCAGCTTATCAGGGTACTACGGGGAGCTGTTTTTT.

This clone was counted between two and nine times. The J gene is TRBJ1-2, the V gene TRBV4-3; TRBD1 matches 9 bases. J was trimmed by 7 bases and V by 4 bases; bases with no gene match: 16. The germline V gene encodes CDR1 LGHNA and CDR2 YSLEER. The CDR3 spans 17 residues. This CDR3 is CASSPRGTGTGTGGYTF. The CDR3 DNA reads as TGCGCCAGCAGCCCGAGGGGTACCGGGACAGGGACCGGTGGCTACACCTTC.

The chain links TRBV2 to TRBJ2-1, with 9 bases matching TRBD1. The CDR3 is 15 residues long. Germline-derived CDR1 and CDR2 are SNHLY and FYNNEI. The V segment lost 2 bases and the J segment 7 bases; nucleotides outside the gene matches: 6. The CDR3 protein is CASSELGQGYNEQFF. In nucleotides, the CDR3 is TGTGCCAGCAGTGAACTTGGACAGGGGTATAATGAGCAGTTCTTC.

This sequence joins TRBV7-2 and TRBJ1-1; D not certain. Trimming left V 5 bases short and J 1 base short, with 11 bases between. The CDR3 length is 14 residues. CDR1 is SGHTA and CDR2 is FQGNSA in the germline V gene. CDR3 coding DNA: TGTGCCAGCAGCCCAGGAGGGTCGAACACTGAAGCTTTCTTT. Its protein is CASSPGGSNTEAFF.

The genes are TRBV29-1 and TRBJ2-1; 11 bases line up with TRBD2. V lost 5 bases to trimming and J lost 7 bases; unmatched junction nucleotides: 10. The germline gives CDR1 SQVTM, CDR2 ANQGSEA. The CDR3 has 15 residues. DNA of the CDR3: TGCAGCGTTCCGATACTAGCGGGGGCCATTAATGAGCAGTTCTTC. This codes for CSVPILAGAINEQFF.

This clone was seen once. The germline gene is not matched at one end of the junction; a read error may be the cause. V and J are TRBV19 and TRBJ1-1; perhaps TRBD1 as D (5 bases). The CDR3 runs 15 residues. Germline-derived CDR1 and CDR2 are LNHDA and SQIVND (reference sequence). The CDR3 spells CASSIAGGRNAEAFF. The CDR3 DNA sequence: TGTGCCAGTAGTATAGCCGGGGGAAGGAACGCTGAAGCTTTCTTT.

J is TRBJ2-3 and V is TRBV6-5; D gene unclear. V was clipped by 7 bases and J by 0 bases, with 5 bases between them. The CDR3 spans 12 residues. The germline V gene has CDR1 MNHEY and CDR2 SVGAGI. The CDR3 bases are TGTGCCAGCAAAACTAGCACAGATACGCAGTATTTT. This translates into CASKTSTDTQYF.

The chain couples TRBV7-2 to TRBJ2-7; D perhaps matches TRBD2 (7 bases). The CDR3 spans 15 residues. Deletions cut 4 bases from V and 3 bases from J, with 16 bases between. Germline V gene sequence: CDR1 SGHTA, CDR2 FQGNSA. CDR3 in amino acids: CASSSEGGAVYEQYF. CDR3 DNA: TGTGCCAGCAGCTCCGAGGGGGGGGCGGTCTACGAGCAGTACTTC.

This chain uses TRBV7-3 with TRBJ2-3; 12 nucleotides match TRBD2. Germline V lookup: CDR1 SGHTA, CDR2 FQGTGA. CDR3 length equals 16 residues. V lost 5 bases, J lost 6 bases, and 9 bases stayed unmatched. CDR3 protein: CASSTGLAGPRDTQYF. CDR3 DNA sequence: TGTGCCAGCAGCACCGGACTAGCGGGGCCCCGGGATACGCAGTATTTT.

This chain connects TRBV10-2 to TRBJ2-2; 12 nucleotides match TRBD2. The CDR3 contains 16 residues. CDR1 is WSHSY and CDR2 is SAAADI in the germline V gene. With V trimmed by 6 bases and J by 6 bases, 8 bases remained unmatched. CDR3 sequence: CASSPSSGGVPGELFF. DNA for the CDR3: TGCGCCAGCAGCCCATCTAGCGGGGGGGTTCCCGGGGAGCTGTTTTTT.

The chain combines TRBV10-3 with TRBJ1-5; no firm D call. The CDR3 spans 15 residues. In germline, CDR1 is ENHRY, CDR2 SYGVKD. Trimming left V 6 bases short and J 0 bases short, with 12 bases between. CDR3 residues: CAISTGSNSNQPQHF. The CDR3 DNA is TGTGCCATCAGCACCGGGAGTAATAGCAATCAGCCCCAGCATTTT.

This chain connects TRBV6-6 to TRBJ2-7, with 8 bases matching TRBD2. The CDR3 has 17 residues. J was trimmed by 1 base and V by 5 bases; bases with no gene match: 13. CDR1 MNHNY and CDR2 SVGAGI come from the germline V gene (reference sequence). The DNA of the CDR3 is TGTGCCAGCAGTCCCACAGGTGCTAGCGGGCTATCCTACGAGCAGTACTTC. Translating gives CASSPTGASGLSYEQYF.

Turning to this clone: Other DNA sequences from this sample encode an identical CDR3 as well. This chain links TRBV9 with TRBJ1-1; the D is unclear. V lost 2 bases and J lost 3, with 8 bases in between. The CDR3 length is 13 residues. CDR1 and CDR2 (germline): SGDLS, YYNGEE. The CDR3 here is CASSVGADTEAFF. CDR3 in DNA: TGTGCCAGCAGCGTTGGTGCGGACACTGAAGCTTTCTTT.

Notes on this clone: The same CDR3 is also encoded by other DNA sequences in this sample. This chain links TRBV7-9 with TRBJ1-2; 8 bases are shared with TRBD1. V dropped 5 bases and J dropped 4; count of bases not matched to a gene: 6. This CDR3 contains 14 residues. Germline V gene lookup returns CDR1 SEHNR and CDR2 FQNEAQ (reference sequence). The CDR3 is CASSPGQGLYGYTF. The CDR3 bases are TGTGCCAGCAGCCCAGGACAGGGACTCTATGGCTACACCTTC.

The CDR3 protein is CASSLGGTGPFGYTF. The CDR3 coding sequence is TGCGCCAGCAGCTTGGGTGGGACAGGGCCTTTTGGCTACACCTTC. The chain couples TRBV5-1 to TRBJ1-2; 9 positions agree with TRBD1. CDR3 length: 15 amino acids. Germline values: CDR1 SGHRS, CDR2 YFSETQ. The V segment lost 0 bases and the J segment 7 bases; nucleotides outside the gene matches: 7.

CDR3 DNA: TGTGCCAGCAGCCAACCGGACAGGGGGTTCTACGAGCAGTACTTC. Protein: CASSQPDRGFYEQYF. The chain carries TRBV3-1 (or the pseudogene TRBV3-2) and TRBJ2-7; TRBD1 matches at 10 bases. Germline assignment: CDR1 LGHDT and CDR2 YNNKEL (reference sequence). The CDR3 runs to 15 residues. V dropped 2 bases and J dropped 3; count of bases not matched to a gene: 4.

The rearrangement links TRBV5-1 to TRBJ2-3, with 8 bases fitting TRBD2. This CDR3 contains 16 residues. The V gene's germline CDR1 is SGHRS and CDR2 YFSETQ. With 0 bases clipped from V and 2 bases from J, the junction kept 5 bases outside the gene matches. The CDR3 protein is CASSLAGGLITDTQYF. CDR3 coding DNA: TGCGCCAGCAGCTTGGCGGGGGGGCTAATCACAGATACGCAGTATTTT.

This rearrangement joins TRBV3-1 (or the pseudogene TRBV3-2) to TRBJ1-1; 7 bases map to TRBD1. The CDR3 is 15 residues long. After removal of 1 base from V and 5 bases from J, the junction contained 7 bases not matched to a gene. Germline V gene data show CDR1 as LGHDT and CDR2 as YNNKEL (reference sequence). The CDR3 region has the DNA TGTGCCAGCAGCCAAGCCGCTTACAGGGGAACTGAAGCTTTCTTT. Protein: CASSQAAYRGTEAFF.

DNA of the CDR3: TGTGCCAGCAGTCCCACCTCCCCGGGCAGGGGGCACTCATTCTATGGCTACACCTTC. As protein: CASSPTSPGRGHSFYGYTF. This sequence joins TRBV14 and TRBJ1-2, with 8 bases lining up with TRBD1. Germline V gene lookup returns CDR1 SGHDN and CDR2 FVKESK. CDR3 length: 19 residues. J lost 4 bases, V lost 6 bases, and 22 bases had no gene match.

This clone was recorded once. The chain joins TRBV24-1 to TRBJ1-5, with D unresolved. Germline lookup yields CDR1 KGHDR and CDR2 SFDVKD. CDR3 length equals 13 residues. V was trimmed by 4 bases and J by 3 bases, leaving 6 bases between them. The CDR3 coding sequence is TGTGCCACCAGTGAAAACTCCAATCAGCCCCAGCATTTT. Protein product: CATSENSNQPQHF.

In its sample, this clone was seen a few times. The CDR3 spells CASSVDRDQPQHF. In nucleotides, the CDR3 is TGTGCCAGCAGCGTCGACAGGGATCAGCCCCAGCATTTT. The J gene is TRBJ1-5, the V gene TRBV9; 7 bases are shared with TRBD1. Losses at the gene ends were 2 bases for V and 5 bases for J; bases not matched to a gene: 1. Germline lookup yields CDR1 SGDLS and CDR2 YYNGEE. The CDR3 has 13 amino acids.